One sample yielded the 18 T cell receptor beta chains listed below, sequenced in a study of early T cells in non-severe SARS-CoV-2 infection (dated by TCRdb to about 2021). Library prep was done by 5' RACE. For sequencing, a NextSeq 500 was employed. In TCRdb, the public reads were trimmed at Q25 with fastp and aligned with MiXCR, with productive beta chains retained. Rows are unified per CDR3 protein, each entry keeping the most common DNA and genes. For this sample the table gives roughly 18,000 distinct CDR3 sequences, of which roughly 6% were detected only once. The top ten hold roughly 6% of the sample. Sequenced material: whole blood. Receptors were obtained from an adult who was a healthcare worker with PCR-confirmed SARS-CoV-2 infection or an uninfected control (not recorded which).

This clonotype was counted at least ten times. The chain links TRBV10-3 to TRBJ2-1, with a weak D call TRBD1 (5 bases). CDR1 and CDR2 from the germline V gene are ENHRY and SYGVKD. The V end lost 0 bases, the J end lost 5 bases, and 11 bases lay between the germline ends. The CDR3 sequence is 15 residues long. The CDR3 protein is CAISESAGINNEQFF. The CDR3, as DNA: TGTGCCATCAGTGAGTCGGCAGGGATTAACAATGAGCAGTTCTTC.

This clonotype was picked up many times. In nucleotides, the CDR3 is TGTGCCAGCCTAAAATCTGGGGCCAACGTCCTGACTTTC. It yields the protein CASLKSGANVLTF. The chain couples TRBV6-2 or TRBV6-3 to TRBJ2-6; no definite D call. Between the trimmed V and J ends, which lost 8 bases and 1 base, there was a span of 6 bases. The CDR3 has 13 amino acids. Germline values: CDR1 MNHEY, CDR2 SVGEGT.

This clonotype has a count of ten or more. The rearrangement links TRBV7-6 to TRBJ2-7; D is possibly TRBD2 (6 bases). The germline CDR1 and CDR2 sequences are SGHVS and FNYEAQ. There are 12 residues in the CDR3. Deletions cut 6 bases from V and 5 bases from J, with 11 bases between. The CDR3, as DNA: TGTGCCAGCAGAGGGACTGGAGACGAGCAGTACTTC. Its translation: CASRGTGDEQYF.

This clonotype appeared many times. The CDR3 nucleotides read TGTGCCATCAGTGAACTAGCGGGAGATATCGAGCAGTACTTC. Its protein product is CAISELAGDIEQYF. The chain combines TRBV10-3 with TRBJ2-7; 11 bases fit TRBD2. Germline V lookup: CDR1 ENHRY, CDR2 SYGVKD. J lost 6 bases, V lost 3 bases, and 4 bases had no gene match. This CDR3 contains 14 residues.

This chain uses TRBV5-6 with TRBJ1-2; 8 bases fit TRBD1. Germline lookup yields CDR1 SGHDT and CDR2 YYEEEE. The CDR3 consists of 14 residues. V dropped 2 bases and J dropped 4; count of bases not matched to a gene: 4. The CDR3 sequence: CASSFNRGFYGYTF. As DNA, the CDR3 is TGTGCCAGCAGCTTTAACAGGGGGTTCTATGGCTACACCTTC. The full variable domain, rest sourced from reference TRBV5-6 and TRBJ1-2, is DAGVTQSPTHLIKTRGQQVTLRCSPKSGHDTVSWYQQALGQGPQFIFQYYEEEERQRGNFPDRFSGHQFPNYSSELNVNALLLGDSALYLCASSFNRGFYGYTFGSGTRLTVV.

In this sample, this clonotype turned up many times. J is TRBJ2-1 and V is TRBV6-5, with 10 nucleotides matching TRBD2. The CDR3 runs to 17 residues. Germline-derived CDR1 and CDR2 are MNHEY and SVGAGI. The V and J ends lost 2 bases and 2 bases, in that order; junction bases with no gene match: 6. In nucleotides, the CDR3 is TGTGCCAGCAGTTACGCCTTAGCGGGAGGCGCCTACAATGAGCAGTTCTTC. This translates into CASSYALAGGAYNEQFF.

V and J are TRBV20-1 and TRBJ1-6; D might be TRBD1 (6 bases). V shed 3 bases and J shed 5 bases, with 17 bases lying between them. The V gene's germline CDR1 is DFQATT and CDR2 SNEGSKA (reference sequence). The CDR3 covers 16 residues. In DNA, the CDR3 is TGCAGTGCTAGCCATTCCGGGACACTTGATAATTCACCCCTCCACTTT. Translation: CSASHSGTLDNSPLHF.

This clonotype has at least ten counts. The chain joins TRBV28 to TRBJ1-1, with D unresolved. V lost 6 bases and J 11 bases, leaving 22 bases between the germline ends. This CDR3 contains 14 residues. In germline, CDR1 is MDHEN, CDR2 SYDVKM. DNA of the CDR3: TGTGCCAGCAGGGTGGCAGGTCTCGAGCGCCGGGCTTTCTTT. Protein: CASRVAGLERRAFF.

This clonotype was seen ten or more times. The V call is TRBV29-1, the J call TRBJ2-1; D gene uncertain. The CDR3 contains 11 residues. Trimming removed 4 bases at V and 2 bases at J, with 3 bases between. Germline CDR1 reads SQVTM; CDR2 reads ANQGSEA. Here the CDR3 reads CSVVPYNEQFF. In DNA form, the CDR3 reads TGCAGCGTTGTCCCCTACAATGAGCAGTTCTTC.

This clonotype was observed at least ten times. The chain uses TRBV7-9 and TRBJ2-7; D remains ambiguous. This CDR3 has 11 residues. With 5 bases removed from V and 3 bases from J, the gap between germline ends came to 5 bases. The germline gives CDR1 SEHNR, CDR2 FQNEAQ (reference sequence). The CDR3 reads CASSTHYEQYF. The CDR3 nucleotides are TGTGCCAGCAGCACACACTACGAGCAGTACTTC.

This clonotype was seen only a few times. In DNA form, the CDR3 reads TGTGCCAGCAGCTTACTAGCGGGAGGGAGAGAGACCCAGTACTTC. Its translation: CASSLLAGGRETQYF. The chain is built from TRBV7-9 and TRBJ2-5, with 12 bases that match TRBD2. This CDR3 has 15 amino acids. J lost 4 bases, V lost 2 bases, and 2 bases had no gene match. Germline lookup yields CDR1 SEHNR and CDR2 FQNEAQ (reference sequence).

This clonotype was observed a few times. CDR3 nucleotides: TGCAGTGCTAGTTTGGCTAGCGGGCCCTCCCAGGCGCAGTATTTT. This codes for CSASLASGPSQAQYF. The chain combines TRBV20-1 with TRBJ2-3; 8 bases are shared with TRBD2. CDR1 DFQATT and CDR2 SNEGSKA come from the germline V gene (reference sequence). CDR3 length equals 15 residues. J was trimmed by 10 bases and V by 3 bases; bases with no gene match: 15.

By sample share, this clonotype is medium-sized (0.01 to 0.1%). This chain connects TRBV12-3 or TRBV12-4 to TRBJ1-1; possibly TRBD1 for D (6 bases). The CDR3 is made up of 12 amino acids. V shed 8 bases and J shed 5 bases, with 12 bases lying between them. The CDR3 spells CASRRGGTEAFF. DNA of the CDR3: TGTGCCAGCCGCCGAGGGGGAACTGAAGCTTTCTTT.

Many counts were recorded for this clonotype. The chain employs TRBV6-5 and TRBJ2-1; D tentatively fits TRBD1 or TRBD2 (5 bases each). The CDR3 runs to 14 residues. Trimming removed 0 bases from V and 8 bases from J, with 11 bases in between. Germline V CDR1 and CDR2: MNHEY, SVGAGI. CDR3 nucleotide sequence: TGTGCCAGCAGTTACTCGAGGGGAAACCATGAGCAGTTCTTC. Amino acid sequence: CASSYSRGNHEQFF.

This clonotype was found many times. V usage is TRBV11-1 and J usage is TRBJ2-1; possible D gene TRBD2, 6 bases. V lost 2 bases, J lost 2 bases, and 13 bases lay in between. Germline V gene lookup returns CDR1 SGHAT and CDR2 FQDESV (reference sequence). CDR3 length: 16 amino acids. The CDR3 nucleotides are TGTGCCAGCAGCTTACCCCTAGCGACAACCTACAATGAGCAGTTCTTC. Its protein product is CASSLPLATTYNEQFF.

The chain uses TRBV5-1 and TRBJ2-1, with D possibly TRBD1 on 5 matching bases. The CDR3 consists of 15 residues. Germline V lookup: CDR1 SGHRS, CDR2 YFSETQ. Between the trimmed V and J ends, which lost 0 bases and 8 bases, there was a span of 15 bases. CDR3 nucleotides: TGCGCCAGCAGCTTGGTGGCAGGGCGAGGCGATGAGCAGTTCTTC. Translated, it gives CASSLVAGRGDEQFF.

In its sample, this clonotype was seen a few times. The chain links TRBV2 to TRBJ1-3, with a possible D match to TRBD1 (5 bases). V shed 5 bases and J shed 0 bases, with 8 bases lying between them. Per the germline V gene, CDR1 is SNHLY and CDR2 is FYNNEI. CDR3 size: 14 residues. CDR3 region: CASSKDNSGNTIYF. As DNA, the CDR3 is TGTGCCAGCAGTAAGGACAACTCTGGAAACACCATATATTTT.

This clonotype came up a few times. The chain joins TRBV11-2 to TRBJ2-4, with 9 positions matching TRBD1. This CDR3 has 15 residues. V lost 6 bases to trimming and J lost 4 bases; unmatched junction nucleotides: 7. From germline, CDR1 is SGHAT and CDR2 FQNNGV. The CDR3 DNA is TGTGCCAGCAGTTACTCCGGGACAGGGAAAAACATTCAGTACTTC. Amino acid sequence: CASSYSGTGKNIQYF.